This entry lists 4 T cell receptor beta chains sequenced from one sample in a study of OX40 agonist ivuxolimab in advanced cancers. The data were produced by immunoSEQ multiplex PCR, yet TCRdb's version contains in-frame clones alone and is incomplete. This sample has around 50,000 clones; over 75% occur once, and the top ten carry less than 0.75%. The source was CD4+ or CD8+ T cells sorted from blood, collected in a trial of the OX40 agonist ivuxolimab. The receptors were sampled from an adult with an advanced solid tumor such as melanoma, head and neck, liver or kidney cancer.

The V and J genes are TRBV2 and TRBJ2-2, with D possibly TRBD2 on 5 matching bases. The CDR3 consists of 13 residues. The germline gives CDR1 SNHLY, CDR2 FYNNEI. The germline V and J ends were trimmed by 7 bases and 4 bases, with 10 bases remaining between them. The DNA of the CDR3 is TGTGCCAGCAAGCCCCTAGCCACCGGGGAGCTGTTTTTT. Protein sequence: CASKPLATGELFF. The entire variable domain, with the rest obtained from reference TRBV2 and TRBJ2-2, is as follows: EPEVTQTPSHQVTQMGQEVILRCVPISNHLYFYWYRQILGQKVEFLVSFYNNEISEKSEIFDDQFSVERPDGSNFTLKIRSTKLEDSAMYFCASKPLATGELFFGEGSRLTVL.

The chain carries TRBV7-9 and TRBJ2-7; a weak D match, TRBD2 (6 bases). The V and J ends lost 1 base and 5 bases respectively, with 15 bases between them. The CDR3 runs 15 residues. The germline V gene encodes CDR1 SEHNR and CDR2 FQNEAQ (reference sequence). Here the CDR3 reads CASSLGAGRAHEQYF. CDR3 nucleotides: TGTGCCAGCAGCTTAGGGGCGGGACGGGCCCACGAGCAGTACTTC.

This sequence joins TRBV11-3 and TRBJ2-5, with TRBD1 identical over 9 bases. The V segment lost 3 bases and the J segment 1 base; nucleotides outside the gene matches: 3. CDR3 length: 15 amino acids. Germline CDR1 reads SGHNT; CDR2 reads YENEEA. The CDR3 DNA is TGTGCCAGCAGCTTGGGACAGGGCAGCCAAGAGACCCAGTACTTC. Translation: CASSLGQGSQETQYF.

The V gene is TRBV9, the J gene TRBJ2-2; D is unclear. Trimming took 0 bases from V and 1 from J, leaving 10 bases between them. Germline CDR1 and CDR2: SGDLS and YYNGEE. The CDR3 sequence is 16 residues long. The CDR3 region has the DNA TGTGCCAGCAGCGTAGGGGCAGACTTGAACACCGGGGAGCTGTTTTTT. The encoded protein is CASSVGADLNTGELFF. Full variable domain (missing parts from reference TRBV9 and TRBJ2-2): DSGVTQTPKHLITATGQRVTLRCSPRSGDLSVYWYQQSLDQGLQFLIQYYNGEERAKGNILERFSAQQFPDLHSELNLSSLELGDSALYFCASSVGADLNTGELFFGEGSRLTVL.